This T cell receptor beta chain came from a study of T cells after yellow fever vaccination. Via MiXCR, TCRdb re-called the 5' RACE reads, giving one row per CDR3 protein. The table records hundreds of thousands of distinct CDR3 sequences, approximately 19% of them present only once. In its sample, this clonotype was seen a few times. What it binds is unknown. Trimming cost V 3 bases and J 3 bases; bases outside gene matches: 11. The CDR3 spans 16 residues. Germline CDR1 DFQATT, CDR2 SNEGSKA (reference sequence). Study-wide results and caveats: Subsequent booster samples again held most clones from primary vaccination (96% CD4, over 80% CD8). Sorted repertoires could include abundant contaminating clonotypes from bulk cells.

Material: PBMCs, obtained before the yellow fever booster vaccination. This receptor was identified in a man younger than 30 who received the YFV17D yellow fever vaccine. The chain links TRBV20-1 to TRBJ1-2, with 9 bases identical to TRBD1. The CDR3 coding sequence is TGCAGTGCTAGTCCCCCCGTAGGACAGGGGTACTATGGCTACACCTTC. Protein product: CSASPPVGQGYYGYTF.